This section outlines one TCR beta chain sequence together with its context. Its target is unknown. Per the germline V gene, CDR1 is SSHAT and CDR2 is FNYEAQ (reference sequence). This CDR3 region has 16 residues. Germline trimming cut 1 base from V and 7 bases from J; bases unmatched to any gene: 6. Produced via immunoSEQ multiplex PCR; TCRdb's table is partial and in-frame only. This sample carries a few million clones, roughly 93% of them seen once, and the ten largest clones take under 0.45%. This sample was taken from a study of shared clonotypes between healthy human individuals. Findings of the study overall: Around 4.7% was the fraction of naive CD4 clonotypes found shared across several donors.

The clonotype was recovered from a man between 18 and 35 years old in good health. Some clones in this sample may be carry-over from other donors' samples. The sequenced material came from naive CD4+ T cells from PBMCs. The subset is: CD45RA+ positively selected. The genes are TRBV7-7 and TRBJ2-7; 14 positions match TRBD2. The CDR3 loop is CASSLGTGLAGGEQYF. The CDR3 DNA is TGTGCCAGCAGCTTAGGGACTGGACTAGCGGGAGGAGAGCAGTACTTC.